Below are 30 T cell receptor beta chains sequenced from a single sample in a study of shared clonotypes between healthy human individuals. Assay used: immunoSEQ multiplex PCR; TCRdb lists only in-frame clones, some missing. This table holds a few million clones, 85% to 95% found once. Selected positively for CCR7 and CD45RO-negative, naive CD8 cells excluded terminally differentiated effector memory CD45RA+ cells. The sequenced sample consisted of naive CD8+ T cells from PBMCs. The source is a man aged 18 to 35 in good health. Some clones in this sample may be carry-over from other donors' samples.

CDR3 amino acids: CASSDPGQSYQPQHF. For the CDR3, the DNA is TGTGCCAGCAGTGATCCGGGACAGAGTTATCAGCCCCAGCATTTT. This chain uses TRBV28 with TRBJ1-5; 7 bases map to TRBD1. CDR1 and CDR2 from the germline V gene are MDHEN and SYDVKM. Losses at the gene ends were 5 bases for V and 5 bases for J; bases not matched to a gene: 9. The length of the CDR3 is 15 residues.

The chain uses TRBV7-3 and TRBJ2-7; D might be TRBD2 (6 bases). V lost 2 bases and J 5 bases, leaving 16 bases between the germline ends. Germline CDR1 SGHTA, CDR2 FQGTGA. The length of the CDR3 is 15 residues. The CDR3 DNA follows: TGTGCCAGCAGCTTAGTCCCGGGAGAAAGGAACGAGCAGTACTTC. Its protein product is CASSLVPGERNEQYF.

The V call is TRBV19, the J call TRBJ1-2, with D uncertain. Trimming pared 4 bases from V and 5 bases from J, leaving 11 bases between. CDR3 length: 13 amino acids. Germline V CDR1 and CDR2: LNHDA, SQIVND (reference sequence). The CDR3 sequence is CASSSAVRYGYTF. CDR3 DNA: TGTGCCAGTAGTAGTGCAGTCCGATATGGCTACACCTTC.

The V call is TRBV9, the J call TRBJ2-1; no clear D gene. CDR3 size: 16 residues. The germline V and J ends were trimmed by 0 bases and 8 bases, with 18 bases remaining between them. Germline values: CDR1 SGDLS, CDR2 YYNGEE. The CDR3 here is CASSVAGGRSFDEQFF. The CDR3 DNA reads as TGTGCCAGCAGCGTAGCGGGCGGTAGATCATTCGATGAGCAGTTCTTC.

The V call is TRBV9, the J call TRBJ2-1; possible D gene TRBD2, 5 bases. Trimming took off 4 bases at V and 5 bases at J, with 13 bases between the two ends. The CDR3 contains 14 residues. Germline lookup yields CDR1 SGDLS and CDR2 YYNGEE. CDR3 sequence: CASSPGIRDNEQFF. The CDR3 DNA follows: TGTGCCAGCAGCCCCGGGATTCGAGACAATGAGCAGTTCTTC.

CDR3 sequence (DNA): TGTGCCAGCAGCCCCGCGCGGGGGTCCACCGGGGAGCTGTTTTTT. This gives the protein CASSPARGSTGELFF. This chain connects TRBV11-3 to TRBJ2-2; 7 nucleotides line up with TRBD2. V shed 5 bases and J 4 bases; nucleotides not matched to a gene: 7. CDR1 is SGHNT and CDR2 is YENEEA in the germline V gene. This CDR3 comprises 15 residues.

The CDR3 DNA reads as TGTGCCAGCAGCCCCCACAGGGGCACCGGGGAGCTGTTTTTT. Translating it yields CASSPHRGTGELFF. V usage is TRBV7-2 and J usage is TRBJ2-2; TRBD1 matches 7 bases. J gave up 4 bases and V 5 bases, and 4 bases lay outside the gene matches. The CDR3 extends over 14 amino acids. Germline V lookup: CDR1 SGHTA, CDR2 FQGNSA. The whole variable domain, filled in from reference TRBV7-2 and TRBJ2-2, reads GAGVSQSPSNKVTEKGKDVELRCDPISGHTALYWYRQSLGQGLEFLIYFQGNSAPDKSGLPSDRFSAERTGGSVSTLTIQRTQQEDSAVYLCASSPHRGTGELFFGEGSRLTVL.

The chain joins TRBV21-1 to TRBJ1-3. TRBV21-1 is labeled a pseudogene. The CDR3 covers 15 residues. The CDR3 DNA is TGTGCCAGCAGCAAAGCTGAAGAAAGGGGAAACACCATATATTTT. This translates into CASSKAEERGNTIYF.

The rearrangement links TRBV19 to TRBJ1-5, with unresolved D. Germline loops: CDR1 LNHDA, CDR2 SQIVND (reference sequence). V was trimmed by 6 bases and J by 2 bases, leaving 20 bases between them. This CDR3 contains 17 residues. The CDR3: CASSRRPPPVGNQPQHF. The CDR3 DNA follows: TGTGCCAGTAGCAGACGTCCACCCCCGGTTGGCAATCAGCCCCAGCATTTT.

This rearrangement joins TRBV5-1 to TRBJ2-3; 10 bases map to TRBD2. CDR3 size: 15 residues. V lost 2 bases and J lost 4; bases outside the gene matches: 4. Germline V gene data show CDR1 as SGHRS and CDR2 as YFSETQ. This chain's CDR3 is CASSLAGGLADTQYF. CDR3 sequence (DNA): TGCGCCAGCAGCTTAGCGGGAGGGCTAGCAGATACGCAGTATTTT. Complete variable domain (other parts from reference TRBV5-1 and TRBJ2-3): KAGVTQTPRYLIKTRGQQVTLSCSPISGHRSVSWYQQTPGQGLQFLFEYFSETQRNKGNFPGRFSGRQFSNSRSEMNVSTLELGDSALYLCASSLAGGLADTQYFGPGTRLTVL.

The rearrangement uses TRBV7-6 and TRBJ2-1; D gene uncertain. Germline V lookup: CDR1 SGHVS, CDR2 FNYEAQ. This CDR3 is built from 17 residues. Deletions cut 2 bases from V and 0 bases from J, with 14 bases between. The CDR3 sequence is CASSLYGEYGSYNEQFF. DNA for the CDR3: TGTGCCAGCAGCTTATACGGAGAGTACGGCTCCTACAATGAGCAGTTCTTC.

This chain uses TRBV6-1 with TRBJ1-2; D may be TRBD1 (5 bases). This CDR3 contains 12 residues. The germline CDR1 and CDR2 sequences are MNHNS and SASEGT. Trimming left V 9 bases short and J 3 bases short, with 11 bases between. CDR3 protein: CASLTEHYGYTF. The CDR3 nucleotides are TGTGCCAGTTTGACAGAGCACTATGGCTACACCTTC.

This chain uses TRBV27 with TRBJ2-3, with 7 nucleotides matching TRBD2. Germline V gene lookup returns CDR1 MNHEY and CDR2 SMNVEV (reference sequence). The CDR3 has 15 residues. Trimming took 2 bases from V and 2 from J; bases not matched to a gene: 4. The CDR3 bases are TGTGCCAGCAGTTTAGGGACTATCCACACAGATACGCAGTATTTT. Amino acid sequence: CASSLGTIHTDTQYF.

This clone was seen more than once but under ten times. The rearrangement uses TRBV7-9 and TRBJ2-2; a possible D gene is TRBD2 (5 bases). V was pared by 5 bases and J by 6 bases, with 10 bases between. This CDR3 spans 13 amino acids. The germline V gene has CDR1 SEHNR and CDR2 FQNEAQ (reference sequence). The CDR3 loop reads CASSDTRAGELFF. CDR3 nucleotides: TGTGCCAGCAGCGACACTAGGGCCGGGGAGCTGTTTTTT.

The J gene is TRBJ2-1, the V gene TRBV27, with TRBD1 matching over 7 bases. After removal of 7 bases from V and 2 bases from J, the junction contained 5 bases not matched to a gene. Germline CDR1 MNHEY, CDR2 SMNVEV (reference sequence). The length of the CDR3 is 14 residues. The CDR3 protein is CASTPDRAYNEQFF. The CDR3 DNA reads TGTGCCAGCACCCCCGACAGGGCCTACAATGAGCAGTTCTTC.

The V gene is TRBV9, the J gene TRBJ2-6; D is unclear. Trimming shortened V by 4 bases and J by 4 bases, and 6 bases separated the two germline ends. The CDR3 is 13 amino acids. Germline assignment: CDR1 SGDLS and CDR2 YYNGEE. This CDR3 reads CASSLRGANVLTF. DNA for the CDR3: TGTGCCAGCAGCCTGAGGGGGGCCAACGTCCTGACTTTC.

This clone was seen more than once but under ten times. This chain links TRBV4-2 with TRBJ2-1, with TRBD2 matching over 12 bases. Trimming cost V 4 bases and J 6 bases; bases outside gene matches: 4. This CDR3 spans 15 amino acids. Germline V gene sequence: CDR1 LGHNA, CDR2 YNFKEQ. The CDR3 protein is CASSPLAGGPNEQFF. DNA for the CDR3: TGTGCCAGCAGCCCACTAGCGGGGGGCCCCAATGAGCAGTTCTTC.

The chain links TRBV7-8 to TRBJ2-1; possible D gene TRBD2, 5 bases. This CDR3 has 14 amino acids. Germline V gives CDR1 SGHVS, CDR2 FQNEAQ. V was trimmed by 5 bases and J by 11 bases, leaving 19 bases between them. CDR3 protein: CASSDMELAWKQFF. The CDR3 DNA follows: TGTGCCAGCAGCGACATGGAGCTAGCCTGGAAGCAGTTCTTC.

The chain joins TRBV7-9 to TRBJ1-2; D uncertain. Trimming left V 2 bases short and J 2 bases short, with 6 bases between. CDR3 length: 13 amino acids. Germline V CDR1 and CDR2: SEHNR, FQNEAQ (reference sequence). CDR3 sequence: CASSLPENYGYTF. The CDR3 bases are TGTGCCAGCAGCTTACCTGAAAACTATGGCTACACCTTC.

About this clone: The identical CDR3 is also encoded by other nucleotide sequences in the sample. This chain joins TRBV7-9 and TRBJ1-2; D call uncertain. CDR3 length: 12 residues. The V gene's germline CDR1 is SEHNR and CDR2 FQNEAQ (reference sequence). Deletions cut 5 bases from V and 8 bases from J, with 12 bases between. Here the CDR3 reads CASSPPGGGYTF. For the CDR3, the DNA is TGTGCCAGCAGCCCCCCGGGTGGGGGCTACACCTTC.

The chain combines TRBV28 with TRBJ2-7, with D perhaps TRBD1 (6 bases). This CDR3 comprises 14 residues. The ends were cut back, 2 bases at V and 5 bases at J, with 13 bases in the middle. Per germline, CDR1 MDHEN and CDR2 SYDVKM. The CDR3 region has the DNA TGTGCCAGCAGTTTACAGGCAGGGGTCGACGAGCAGTACTTC. Translation gives CASSLQAGVDEQYF.

The rearrangement uses TRBV5-4 and TRBJ1-2, with 7 bases identical to TRBD1. The CDR3 is 16 residues long. V shed 0 bases, J shed 0 bases, and the junction held 5 bases outside the gene matches. Germline CDR1 reads SGHNT; CDR2 reads YYREEE (reference sequence). The CDR3 sequence: CASSLDETGTNYGYTF. CDR3 nucleotide sequence: TGTGCCAGCAGCTTGGACGAGACAGGGACTAACTATGGCTACACCTTC.

The chain is built from TRBV7-2 and TRBJ1-2; D is unresolved. V gave up 2 bases and J gave up 2 bases, with 24 bases separating them. The germline V gene encodes CDR1 SGHTA and CDR2 FQGNSA. The CDR3 length is 19 residues. CDR3: CASSLIGVARLAKNYGYTF. CDR3 bases: TGTGCCAGCAGCTTAATTGGGGTCGCGAGACTCGCGAAAAACTATGGCTACACCTTC.

In nucleotides, the CDR3 is TGTGCCAGCAGTCCCCACCCCGCGGGAGGGATAACCGGGGAGCTGTTTTTT. It is translated as CASSPHPAGGITGELFF. The J gene is TRBJ2-2, the V gene TRBV7-2, with TRBD2 matching 9 bases. Germline V CDR1 and CDR2: SGHTA, FQGNSA. This CDR3 region has 17 residues. V was pared by 6 bases and J by 5 bases, with 13 bases of the junction left unmatched.

This clone was observed a single time. The chain employs TRBV30 and TRBJ2-5; D unresolved. This CDR3 comprises 18 residues. CDR1 is GTSNPN, CDR2 SVGIG, per germline (reference sequence). Trimming took 4 bases from V and 4 from J, leaving 28 bases between them. The CDR3 reads CAWIPFDRPLPSPETQYF. The DNA for the CDR3 is TGTGCCTGGATTCCATTCGACCGGCCTCTCCCTTCCCCAGAGACCCAGTACTTC.

This chain joins TRBV28 and TRBJ1-1; 11 bases fit TRBD1. After removal of 2 bases from V and 1 base from J, the junction contained 12 bases not matched to a gene. The CDR3 consists of 19 residues. Germline lookup yields CDR1 MDHEN and CDR2 SYDVKM. The DNA for the CDR3 is TGTGCCAGCAGTTTACCCGGGACAGGGGGAGAAGGGAGGAACACTGAAGCTTTCTTT. Translating gives CASSLPGTGGEGRNTEAFF.

V is TRBV5-1 and J is TRBJ2-7; D possibly corresponds to TRBD1 (5 bases). V was trimmed by 4 bases and J by 2 bases, leaving 25 bases between them. There are 18 residues in the CDR3. CDR1 and CDR2 from the germline V gene are SGHRS and YFSETQ. The CDR3 DNA follows: TGCGCCAGCAGCCCCTGGGGCATCTGGAAAAAAAAACCCTACGAGCAGTACTTC. This gives the protein CASSPWGIWKKKPYEQYF.

Points on this clone: The sample has other DNA sequences that encode this CDR3 too. The chain joins TRBV27 to TRBJ2-2; D remains unclear. Germline V gene sequence: CDR1 MNHEY, CDR2 SMNVEV (reference sequence). Trimming took off 1 base at V and 2 bases at J, with 5 bases between the two ends. The CDR3 has 14 residues. For the CDR3, the DNA is TGTGCCAGCAGTTTATTGGGTAACACCGGGGAGCTGTTTTTT. Its translation is CASSLLGNTGELFF.

The chain employs TRBV13 and TRBJ2-1; 11 bases line up with TRBD2. This CDR3 comprises 15 residues. Germline V gene sequence: CDR1 PRHDT, CDR2 FYEKMQ (reference sequence). V shed 5 bases, J shed 6 bases, and the junction held 6 bases outside the gene matches. The CDR3 sequence: CASSLTSGRVNEQFF. The CDR3 bases are TGTGCCAGCAGCCTTACTAGCGGGAGAGTCAATGAGCAGTTCTTC.

V and J are TRBV7-8 and TRBJ2-2; 8 nucleotides align to TRBD1. V shed 1 base, J shed 0 bases, and the junction held 10 bases outside the gene matches. This CDR3 region has 19 residues. The germline gives CDR1 SGHVS, CDR2 FQNEAQ. CDR3 nucleotides: TGTGCCAGCAGCTTAGTTTCGGCCAGGGGGCGTACGAACACCGGGGAGCTGTTTTTT. This sequence encodes CASSLVSARGRTNTGELFF.